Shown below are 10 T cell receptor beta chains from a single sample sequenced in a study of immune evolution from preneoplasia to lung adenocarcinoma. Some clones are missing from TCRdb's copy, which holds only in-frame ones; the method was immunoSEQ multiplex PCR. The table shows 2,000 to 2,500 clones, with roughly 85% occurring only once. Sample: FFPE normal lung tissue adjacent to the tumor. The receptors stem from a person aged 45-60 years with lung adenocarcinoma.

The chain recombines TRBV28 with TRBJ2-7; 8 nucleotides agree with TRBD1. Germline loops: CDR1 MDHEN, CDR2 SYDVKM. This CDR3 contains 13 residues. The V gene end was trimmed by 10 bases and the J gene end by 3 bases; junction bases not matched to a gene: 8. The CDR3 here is CATSDRDLYEQYF. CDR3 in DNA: TGTGCCACCTCGGACAGGGACCTCTACGAGCAGTACTTC. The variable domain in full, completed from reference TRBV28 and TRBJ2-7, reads DVKVTQSSRYLVKRTGEKVFLECVQDMDHENMFWYRQDPGLGLRLIYFSYDVKMKEKGDIPEGYSVSREKKERFSLILESASTNQTSMYLCATSDRDLYEQYFGPGTRLTVT.

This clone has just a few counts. This CDR3 is CASGVAGYQPQHF. The CDR3 nucleotides read TGTGCCAGCGGGGTAGCTGGTTATCAGCCCCAGCATTTT. This chain joins TRBV2 and TRBJ1-5; D not certain. The CDR3 loop spans 13 amino acids. Germline V CDR1 and CDR2: SNHLY, FYNNEI. V shed 8 bases and J shed 5 bases, with 13 bases lying between them.

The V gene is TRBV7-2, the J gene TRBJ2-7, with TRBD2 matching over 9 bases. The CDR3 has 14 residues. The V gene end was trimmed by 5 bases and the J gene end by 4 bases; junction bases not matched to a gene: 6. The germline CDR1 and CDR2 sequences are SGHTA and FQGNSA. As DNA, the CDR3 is TGTGCCAGCAGCACGCGGGAGGGCCGATACGAGCAGTACTTC. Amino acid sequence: CASSTREGRYEQYF.

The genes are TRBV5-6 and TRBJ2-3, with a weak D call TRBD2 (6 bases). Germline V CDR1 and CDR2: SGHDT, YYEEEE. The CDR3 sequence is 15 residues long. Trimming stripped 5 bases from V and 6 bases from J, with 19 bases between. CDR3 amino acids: CASRPGTGPYDTQYF. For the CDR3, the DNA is TGTGCCAGCAGGCCCGGGACTGGCCCATACGATACGCAGTATTTT. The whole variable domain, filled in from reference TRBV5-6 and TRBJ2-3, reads DAGVTQSPTHLIKTRGQQVTLRCSPKSGHDTVSWYQQALGQGPQFIFQYYEEEERQRGNFPDRFSGHQFPNYSSELNVNALLLGDSALYLCASRPGTGPYDTQYFGPGTRLTVL.

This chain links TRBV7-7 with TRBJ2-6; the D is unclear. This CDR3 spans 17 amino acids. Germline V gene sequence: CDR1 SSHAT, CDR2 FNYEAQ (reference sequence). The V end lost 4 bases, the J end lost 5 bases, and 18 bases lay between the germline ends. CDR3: CASSSPKPQSRANVLTF. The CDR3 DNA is TGTGCCAGCAGCTCACCGAAGCCACAAAGTCGGGCCAACGTCCTGACTTTC.

CDR3 nucleotides: TGCGCCAGCAGCCAAGGCCCCTCGTCCTACGAGCAGTACTTC. It is translated as CASSQGPSSYEQYF. V is TRBV4-3 and J is TRBJ2-7; D unresolved. The CDR3 is 14 residues long. In germline, CDR1 is LGHNA, CDR2 YSLEER. V gave up 1 base and J gave up 1 base, with 8 bases separating them.

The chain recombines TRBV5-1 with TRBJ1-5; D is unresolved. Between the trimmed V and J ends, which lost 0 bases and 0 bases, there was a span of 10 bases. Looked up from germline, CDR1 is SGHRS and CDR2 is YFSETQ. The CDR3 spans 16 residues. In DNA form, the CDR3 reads TGCGCCAGCAGCTTGGGTACGGGTTATAGCAATCAGCCCCAGCATTTT. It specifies CASSLGTGYSNQPQHF. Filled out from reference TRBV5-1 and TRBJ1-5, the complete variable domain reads KAGVTQTPRYLIKTRGQQVTLSCSPISGHRSVSWYQQTPGQGLQFLFEYFSETQRNKGNFPGRFSGRQFSNSRSEMNVSTLELGDSALYLCASSLGTGYSNQPQHFGDGTRLSIL.

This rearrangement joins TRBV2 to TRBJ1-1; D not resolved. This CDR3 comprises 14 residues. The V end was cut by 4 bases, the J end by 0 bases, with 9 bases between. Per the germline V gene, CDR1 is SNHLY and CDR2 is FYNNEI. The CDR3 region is CASSVVVMNTEAFF. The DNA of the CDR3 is TGTGCCAGCAGTGTGGTAGTAATGAACACTGAAGCTTTCTTT.

The CDR3 spells CASSLGLGAETQYF. For the CDR3, the DNA is TGTGCCAGCAGCTTGGGACTAGGAGCGGAGACCCAGTACTTC. The gene calls are TRBV5-6 and TRBJ2-5, with D possibly being TRBD2 (6 bases). There are 14 residues in the CDR3. Trimming shortened V by 0 bases and J by 5 bases, and 11 bases separated the two germline ends. CDR1 is SGHDT, CDR2 YYEEEE, per germline.

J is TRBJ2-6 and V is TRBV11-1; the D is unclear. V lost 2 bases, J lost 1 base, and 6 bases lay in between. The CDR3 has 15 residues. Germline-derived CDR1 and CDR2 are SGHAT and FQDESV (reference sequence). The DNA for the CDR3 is TGTGCCAGCAGCTTATCTGCTTCTGGGGCCAACGTCCTGACTTTC. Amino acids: CASSLSASGANVLTF.